The next 5 T cell receptor beta chains were all read from a single sample in a study of CD8 T cells in ankylosing spondylitis. Findings of the study overall: Blood of patients with ankylosing spondylitis appeared to be characterized by a TCR beta motif of about 8 highly homologous variants.

No antigen has been assigned to these receptors. TCRdb used MiXCR to reprocess the 5' RACE reads, holding one entry per CDR3 protein. The table has about 800,000 distinct CDR3 sequences, approximately 12% seen once. Input material: blood, either unsorted or a sorted T cell fraction (not recorded which). Source of these receptors: a male donor with ankylosing spondylitis.

This clonotype has a handful of counts. The chain carries TRBV20-1 and TRBJ2-7; 9 positions agree with TRBD2. Losses at the gene ends were 6 bases for V and 4 bases for J; bases not matched to a gene: 7. The germline gives CDR1 DFQATT, CDR2 SNEGSKA (reference sequence). The CDR3 is 13 amino acids. This CDR3 is CSAVRGGKYEQYF. The CDR3 DNA reads as TGCAGTGCCGTGCGGGGGGGCAAGTACGAGCAGTACTTC.

This clonotype was recorded many times. The chain employs TRBV28 and TRBJ2-1, with 14 bases lining up with TRBD2. V lost 11 bases and J lost 8; bases outside the gene matches: 8. The CDR3 length is 14 residues. Per the germline V gene, CDR1 is MDHEN and CDR2 is SYDVKM. This chain's CDR3 is CAGTTSGRDDEQFF. Written as DNA, the CDR3 is TGTGCCGGGACGACTAGCGGGAGGGACGATGAGCAGTTCTTC.

The V call is TRBV27, the J call TRBJ2-2, with TRBD2 matching over 7 bases. J gave up 1 base and V 3 bases, and 5 bases lay outside the gene matches. The CDR3 contains 16 residues. The germline V gene encodes CDR1 MNHEY and CDR2 SMNVEV (reference sequence). This CDR3 reads CASSLLAVLNTGELFF. CDR3 sequence (DNA): TGTGCCAGCAGTTTGCTAGCGGTTCTGAACACCGGGGAGCTGTTTTTT.

This clonotype has a handful of counts. The CDR3 DNA sequence: TGCAGTGCTAGAGATAGGAGGGCATATCAGCCCCAGCATTTT. Protein: CSARDRRAYQPQHF. V usage is TRBV20-1 and J usage is TRBJ1-5; no reliable D call. V shed 0 bases and J shed 5 bases, with 11 bases lying between them. The CDR3 covers 14 residues. In germline, CDR1 is DFQATT, CDR2 SNEGSKA (reference sequence).

In this sample, this clonotype turned up once. V and J are TRBV7-2 and TRBJ2-5; 7 bases align to TRBD2. Germline assignment: CDR1 SGHTA and CDR2 FQGNSA. The V gene end was trimmed by 2 bases and the J gene end by 2 bases; junction bases not matched to a gene: 8. The CDR3 contains 16 residues. The CDR3 DNA sequence: TGTGCCAGCAGCTTATTTGGGATCGGGGGGCAAGAGACCCAGTACTTC. Residues: CASSLFGIGGQETQYF.